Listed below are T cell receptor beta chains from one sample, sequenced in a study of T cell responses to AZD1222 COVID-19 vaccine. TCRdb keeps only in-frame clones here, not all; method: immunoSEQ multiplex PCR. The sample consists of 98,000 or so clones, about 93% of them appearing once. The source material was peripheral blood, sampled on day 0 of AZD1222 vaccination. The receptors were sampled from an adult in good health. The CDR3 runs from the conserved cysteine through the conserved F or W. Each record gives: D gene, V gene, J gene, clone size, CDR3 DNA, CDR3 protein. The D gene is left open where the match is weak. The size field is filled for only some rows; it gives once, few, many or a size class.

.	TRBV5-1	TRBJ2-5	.	TGCGCCAGCAGCTTGGGGGGCGCGGAGACCCAGTACTTC	CASSLGGAETQYF
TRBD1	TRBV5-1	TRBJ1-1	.	TGCGCCAGCAGCAAAACCCAGGGGGCGTCTGAAGCTTTCTTT	CASSKTQGASEAFF
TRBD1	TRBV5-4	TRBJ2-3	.	TGTGCCTTCCGGGACAGGAACACAGATACGCAGTATTTT	CAFRDRNTDTQYF
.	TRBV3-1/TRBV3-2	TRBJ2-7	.	TGTGCCAGCAGCCAAGATGGGGGGTTTACCTACGAGCAGTACTTC	CASSQDGGFTYEQYF
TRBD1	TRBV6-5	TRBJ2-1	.	TGTGCCAGCATTAATCCCAGGACAGGGATCAATGAGCAGTTCTTC	CASINPRTGINEQFF
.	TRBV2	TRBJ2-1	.	TGTGCCAGCAGTGAAATTAGGCGAAACAATGAGCAGTTCTTC	CASSEIRRNNEQFF
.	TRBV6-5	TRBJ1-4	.	TGTGCCAGCAGTTACTCTGTACCCTCAACTAATGAAAAACTGTTTTTT	CASSYSVPSTNEKLFF
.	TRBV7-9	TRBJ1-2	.	TGTGCCAGCAGCCCGGGGGGTTATGGCTACACCTTC	CASSPGGYGYTF
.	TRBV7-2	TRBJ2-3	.	TGTGCCAGCAGCTCCCCTTATAGCACAGATACGCAGTATTTT	CASSSPYSTDTQYF
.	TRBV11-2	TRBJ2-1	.	TGTGCCAGCAGCTTAGGAGCAAATGAGCAGTTCTTC	CASSLGANEQFF
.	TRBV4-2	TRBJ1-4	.	TGTGCCAGCAGCCAAGAGGGACGAAAACTGTTTTTT	CASSQEGRKLFF
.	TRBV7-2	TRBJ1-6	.	TGTGCCAGCAGCTTAGTAAGAATAGAGTCACCCCTCCACTTT	CASSLVRIESPLHF
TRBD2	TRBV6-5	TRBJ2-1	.	TGTGCCAGCAGTTACAGTACGGGAGGGCCCTCCAATGAGCAGTTCTTC	CASSYSTGGPSNEQFF
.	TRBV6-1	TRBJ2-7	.	TGTGCCAGCAGTGAACCCCGTAGGTTCGCCAAATATGAGCAGTACTTC	CASSEPRRFAKYEQYF
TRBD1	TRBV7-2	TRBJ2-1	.	TGTGCCAGCAGCCATGGAGCTGGGACAGCGTCCTACAATGAGCAGTTCTTC	CASSHGAGTASYNEQFF
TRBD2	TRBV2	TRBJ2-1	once	TGTGCCAGCAAAACACTCCCAGGACTAGCTAATGAGCAGTTCTTC	CASKTLPGLANEQFF
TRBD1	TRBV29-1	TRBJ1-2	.	TGCAGCGTTGCAGGGACAGACGGAGGCTACACCTTC	CSVAGTDGGYTF
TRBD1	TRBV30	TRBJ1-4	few	TGTGCCTGGGACAGGGGCGGAATGAATCATGAAAAACTGTTTTTT	CAWDRGGMNHEKLFF
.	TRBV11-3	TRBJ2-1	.	TGTGCCAGCAGCTTAATTAAGGGGAATGAGCAGTTCTTC	CASSLIKGNEQFF
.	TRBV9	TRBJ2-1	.	TGTGCCAGCAGCGTAAATGGCGGGACCAGCTCCTACAATGAGCAGTTCTTC	CASSVNGGTSSYNEQFF
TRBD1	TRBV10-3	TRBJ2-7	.	TGTGCCATCAGGCCTTCCACAGGGGGGAGTTACGAGCAGTACTTC	CAIRPSTGGSYEQYF
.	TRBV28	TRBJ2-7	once	TGTGCCAGCTGCCGGGACTGGACTTCCTACGAGCAGTACTTC	CASCRDWTSYEQYF
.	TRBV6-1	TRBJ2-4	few	TGTGCCAGCAGTGAAGCGCTCGGCAAAAACATTCAGTACTTC	CASSEALGKNIQYF
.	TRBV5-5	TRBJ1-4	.	TGTGCCAGCAGCTTATATCTCCGGACAACTAATGAAAAACTGTTTTTT	CASSLYLRTTNEKLFF
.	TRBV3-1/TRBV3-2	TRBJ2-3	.	TGTGCCAGCAGCAGTCAGGCGGGAACAGATACGCAGTATTTT	CASSSQAGTDTQYF
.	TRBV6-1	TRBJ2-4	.	TGTGCCAGCAGTGGGAGAAACAGGGTAGGGGAAAACATTCAGTACTTC	CASSGRNRVGENIQYF
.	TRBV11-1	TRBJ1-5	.	TGTGCCAGCAGCTTAGGCGGACAAAGAAATCAGCCCCAGCATTTT	CASSLGGQRNQPQHF